Sequencing of this T cell receptor beta chain was carried out in a study of blood T cell repertoires in COVID-19. Across the study: Specimens from acute and convalescent COVID-19 originated in the United States, Italy and Spain. T cells, B-cell-depleted T cells, or PBMCs provided the cDNA or gDNA that served as material.

V dropped 5 bases and J dropped 1 base, with 18 bases sitting between them. In germline, CDR1 is SGHAT, CDR2 FQNNGV. The CDR3 loop spans 16 amino acids. Methods used by the authors: For nucleated cells, counts were estimated from reference gene primer amplification. Using immunoSEQ multiplex PCR, the repertoire was profiled, and TCRdb retains in-frame clones only, with some absent. V and J calls and clone size are copied from that table; D and trimming were computed from the DNA. Of 60,000 to 75,000 clones detected, 85% appear once; the ten largest clones hold around 18%. The chain combines TRBV11-2 with TRBJ2-7; D gene uncertain. The receptor was isolated from a human donor in a cohort sampled during active COVID-19. Input material: peripheral blood. In nucleotides, the CDR3 is TGTGCCAGCAGCACTCCACGGTGGGCGCAATCCTACGAGCAGTACTTC. The encoded protein is CASSTPRWAQSYEQYF.